This T cell receptor (beta chain) was found in a study of T cell changes during pregnancy in multiple sclerosis. Trimming removed 1 base from V and 2 bases from J; junction bases left unmatched: 3. Germline CDR1 reads SGHAT; CDR2 reads FQNNGV. CDR3 length: 15 amino acids. The table came from immunoSEQ multiplex PCR; TCRdb's copy has only in-frame clones and leaves some out. The data show 30,000 to 35,000 clones, roughly nine tenths seen once. V and J are TRBV11-2 and TRBJ2-7, with TRBD1 matching over 9 bases. This clonotype was obtained from a female donor in good health, enrolled as a control in a pregnancy study. Sample: CD4+ T cells from peripheral blood mononuclear cells, taken in the second trimester of pregnancy. The CDR3 DNA is TGTGCCAGCAGCTTAGCAACAGGGGGCCCCTACGAGCAGTACTTC. Its translation is CASSLATGGPYEQYF.